This T cell receptor beta chain is from a study of graft-versus-host responses after intestinal transplantation (dated by TCRdb to the early 2020s). Background for the entire study: Multivisceral, liver-intestinal, or isolated intestinal transplants were received by the recipients. Every recipient was given anti-thymocyte globulin induction, then maintenance tacrolimus and steroids for 2 to 3 years. Bulk TCR-beta CDR3 sequencing was used to track graft-versus-host and host-versus-graft alloreactive T cell clones in the graft, circulation and bone marrow after intestinal transplantation. Alloreactive clones were identified by sequencing pre-transplant mixed lymphocyte reaction products and comparing them with unstimulated pre-transplant donor and recipient T cells. The cohort enrolled around 23 intestinal transplant recipients including one retransplant, and a few patients lacking pretransplant specimens were excluded. Donor T cell macrochimerism was defined as a peak of at least 4% donor T cells among recipient peripheral blood mononuclear cells. Rather than being sequenced by the commercial service, samples from a few later patients were sequenced in-house on an Illumina MiSeq and processed with MiXCR. The paper as a whole reports these results and caveats: The relatively low number and heterogeneity of intestinal transplant patients limited the conclusions. GvH clones turned up in recipient bone marrow, with some appearing earlier in ileal mucosa or blood, a pattern consistent with an intestinal mucosal origin. In patients with donor T cell macrochimerism, the allografts had high GvH to HvG T cell clonal ratios. Early after transplant, declines in HvG clones were associated with peak levels of circulating GvH clones.

The CDR3 spans 13 residues, from the cysteine through the phenylalanine. Only the CDR3 region is kept as DNA, spanning 39 bases read in frame from base 1. V is pared back by 5 bases and J by 6 bases, with 11 bases lying between the germline termini. The germline V gene (reference sequence) yields MNHEY for CDR1 and SMNVEV for CDR2. As for this clone: No cognate antigen has been identified for it. Base qualities are not recorded, but no much larger clone differs from it by a single base.

Library preparation was by the immunoSEQ multiplex PCR assay. For most patients, genomic DNA was subjected to high-throughput TCR-beta CDR3 sequencing by Adaptive Biotechnologies. On the study's bioinformatics: TCR sequencing data for roughly 17 patients were retrieved from Adaptive's ImmunoSEQ software; a few other patients were processed with MiXCR and VDJtools. CDR3 nucleotide sequences shared between donor and recipient were removed because the origin of such sequences could not be assigned. At least 2-fold expansion over unstimulated cells and a minimum CFSE-low frequency of 0.002% (template counts) or 0.001% (read counts) were required for clones to be classified as alloreactive. Clones detected in sequenced pre-transplant spleen, lymph node, or MLR CFSE-low populations of the donor or recipient were defined as mappable. The cumulative frequency of alloreactive clones was calculated as a percentage of all sequences, weighted by copy number. The table comes from immuneACCESS by way of TCRdb, which keeps in-frame sequences with V and J called. Part of the clones is missing from these tables; in studies checked, under half for an unresolved V gene and the rest for unknown reasons. V and J calls plus clone size are reproduced from that table; the DNA served to infer D and trimming. This sample is represented by around 92,000 clones; about 82% of them were singletons. Roughly 1.4% of the sample comes from the top ten.

Blood samples were collected up to 4 times in the first month after transplant and then at least monthly when available. The TCR sequence derives from a human patient who received an intestinal transplant, so some T cells may come from the graft donor. This chain joins TRBV27 to TRBJ2-1, with the D segment possibly TRBD1 or TRBD2, each aligning over 5 bases. Sequencing was performed on PBMCs, taken 255 days after intestinal transplant. The DNA sequence reads TGTGCCAGCAGTCTGGGACGACTCAATGAGCAGTTCTTC. Its coded protein is CASSLGRLNEQFF.